This T cell receptor (beta chain) stems from a study of CD8 T cells in ankylosing spondylitis. This clonotype was seen more than once but under ten times. Its target is unknown. CDR1 and CDR2 from the germline V gene are KGHSH and LQKENI. The CDR3 runs 16 residues. V shed 4 bases and J shed 0 bases, with 16 bases lying between them. Notes on the study in general: The study looked at matched synovial fluid samples from ankylosing spondylitis patients. Disease-linked clones were reported to be significantly enriched there. Several highly homologous variants made up a TCR beta motif that seemed to typify ankylosing spondylitis blood. Some motif variants were previously reported in reactive arthritis synovial fluid and blood.

The authors made TCR beta libraries by quantitative 5'-RACE with molecular barcodes. TCRdb reprocessed the 5' RACE reads with MiXCR, giving one entry per CDR3 protein. The sample has more than 650,000 distinct CDR3 sequences, about 11% seen once. This rearrangement joins TRBV18 to TRBJ2-7; D possibly uses TRBD1 or TRBD2 (5 bases each). This sequence originates from a male donor with ankylosing spondylitis. The sample consisted of blood, either unsorted or a sorted T cell fraction (not recorded which). The CDR3 is CASSQGTFMGSYEQYF. The CDR3, as DNA: TGTGCCAGCTCACAAGGGACGTTCATGGGCTCCTACGAGCAGTACTTC. The variable domain in full, with the rest retrieved from reference TRBV18 and TRBJ2-7, is NAGVMQNPRHLVRRRGQEARLRCSPMKGHSHVYWYRQLPEEGLKFMVYLQKENIIDESGMPKERFSAEFPKEGPSILRIQQVVRGDSAAYFCASSQGTFMGSYEQYFGPGTRLTVT.